Shown below are 10 T cell receptor beta chains from a single sample sequenced in a study of blood T cell repertoires in COVID-19. TCRdb's table, derived via immunoSEQ multiplex PCR, lists solely in-frame clones and lacks some. The sample carries about 240,000 clones, roughly 82% recorded once. Sequencing was done on a sample of peripheral blood. Source of these receptors: an elderly man with acute or convalescent COVID-19.

The chain combines TRBV5-5 with TRBJ2-1, with 9 bases aligning to TRBD1. The V segment lost 2 bases and the J segment 9 bases; nucleotides outside the gene matches: 9. This CDR3 is built from 15 residues. Per the germline V gene, CDR1 is SGHKS and CDR2 is YYEKEE (reference sequence). The CDR3 region has the DNA TGTGCCAGCAGCTTCCAGACAGGGGGTCTAGGTGAGCAGTTCTTC. Encoded protein: CASSFQTGGLGEQFF.

CDR3 sequence (DNA): TGTGCCAGCAGGGGAACCGGACAGCTAGGTTCACCCCTCCACTTT. This gives the protein CASRGTGQLGSPLHF. The chain couples TRBV27 to TRBJ1-6; possible D gene TRBD1, 6 bases. The CDR3 is made up of 15 amino acids. With 6 bases removed from V and 9 bases from J, the gap between germline ends came to 18 bases. Germline assignment: CDR1 MNHEY and CDR2 SMNVEV (reference sequence).

The chain carries TRBV9 and TRBJ1-6, with a weak D call TRBD1 (5 bases). Trimming took 7 bases from V and 7 from J, leaving 21 bases between them. The CDR3 spans 16 residues. From germline, CDR1 is SGDLS and CDR2 YYNGEE. In DNA, the CDR3 is TGTGCCAGCGCTGATGCGGACACATATTTGAATTCACCCCTCCACTTT. Translating gives CASADADTYLNSPLHF.

The chain employs TRBV19 and TRBJ1-2; 7 nucleotides line up with TRBD1. V shed 7 bases and J 4 bases; nucleotides not matched to a gene: 9. Germline loops: CDR1 LNHDA, CDR2 SQIVND (reference sequence). CDR3 length: 14 amino acids. CDR3 loop: CASIPGDRPYGYTF. In DNA, the CDR3 is TGTGCCAGTATTCCCGGGGACAGACCCTATGGCTACACCTTC. The full variable domain, completed using reference TRBV19 and TRBJ1-2, is DGGITQSPKYLFRKEGQNVTLSCEQNLNHDAMYWYRQDPGQGLRLIYYSQIVNDFQKGDIAEGYSVSREKKESFPLTVTSAQKNPTAFYLCASIPGDRPYGYTFGSGTRLTVV.

The gene calls are TRBV7-3 and TRBJ1-1; D unclear. Trimming left V 5 bases short and J 5 bases short, with 12 bases between. Germline-derived CDR1 and CDR2 are SGHTA and FQGTGA. The CDR3 consists of 13 residues. The CDR3 spells CASSAEGWTEAFF. Here the CDR3 DNA reads TGTGCCAGCAGCGCCGAGGGTTGGACTGAAGCTTTCTTT. Based on the CDR3 plus reference TRBV7-3 and TRBJ1-1, the full variable domain is GAGVSQTPSNKVTEKGKYVELRCDPISGHTALYWYRQSLGQGPEFLIYFQGTGAADDSGLPNDRFFAVRPEGSVSTLKIQRTERGDSAVYLCASSAEGWTEAFFGQGTRLTVV.

In the case of this clone: Other DNA sequences in this sample translate to the same CDR3. The chain couples TRBV24-1 to TRBJ2-1, with D maybe TRBD2 (6 bases). The CDR3 extends over 11 amino acids. Germline CDR1 reads KGHDR; CDR2 reads SFDVKD. The V end was cut by 9 bases, the J end by 4 bases, with 6 bases between. The CDR3 reads CATGTYNEQFF. The CDR3 DNA follows: TGTGCCACCGGGACTTACAATGAGCAGTTCTTC.

The gene calls are TRBV19 and TRBJ2-7, with 7 bases fitting TRBD2. CDR3 length equals 17 residues. V lost 1 base, J lost 2 bases, and 11 bases stayed unmatched. Germline V lookup: CDR1 LNHDA, CDR2 SQIVND (reference sequence). The CDR3 loop is CASSIGARGVRTYEQYF. The CDR3 DNA reads TGTGCCAGTAGTATAGGGGCCCGGGGGGTAAGGACCTACGAGCAGTACTTC.

The chain has TRBV18 and TRBJ1-4, with D perhaps TRBD1 (6 bases). Germline V gene data show CDR1 as KGHSH and CDR2 as LQKENI. V lost 5 bases to trimming and J lost 5 bases, with 15 bases between them. The CDR3 has 15 residues. The CDR3 loop is CASSTGQGINEKLFF. The CDR3 bases are TGTGCCAGCTCAACCGGGCAGGGGATAAATGAAAAACTGTTTTTT.

The V gene is TRBV18, the J gene TRBJ1-4; D unresolved. V lost 3 bases and J lost 4, with 18 bases in between. The CDR3 sequence is 17 residues long. Germline-derived CDR1 and CDR2 are KGHSH and LQKENI. CDR3 amino acids: CASSPKRTSEGNEKLFF. In DNA form, the CDR3 reads TGTGCCAGCTCACCGAAGCGGACCTCCGAGGGTAATGAAAAACTGTTTTTT.

The V gene is TRBV6-5, the J gene TRBJ1-5; 8 nucleotides agree with TRBD1. The V and J ends lost 10 bases and 6 bases, in that order; junction bases with no gene match: 11. The CDR3 is 14 amino acids. Germline-derived CDR1 and CDR2 are MNHEY and SVGAGI. The CDR3 DNA reads as TGTGCCACTACAGGACAGGGAGGTTTTCAGCCCCAGCATTTT. Translation gives CATTGQGGFQPQHF.